This TCR beta chain was found in a study of graft-versus-host responses after intestinal transplantation (dated by TCRdb to the early 2020s). Looking at the study overall: Multivisceral, liver-intestinal, or isolated intestinal transplants were received by the recipients. Every recipient was given anti-thymocyte globulin induction, then maintenance tacrolimus and steroids for 3 to 4 years. After intestinal transplantation, graft-versus-host and host-versus-graft alloreactive T cell clones were followed in the graft, circulation and bone marrow using bulk TCR-beta CDR3 sequencing. Alloreactive clones were identified by sequencing pre-transplant mixed lymphocyte reaction products and comparing them with unstimulated pre-transplant donor and recipient T cells. The cohort enrolled under 30 intestinal transplant recipients, one of whom was a retransplant, and 3 patients without pretransplant specimens were excluded. Donor T cell macrochimerism was defined as a peak of at least 4% donor T cells among recipient peripheral blood mononuclear cells. Instead of going to the commercial service, samples from a few later patients were sequenced in-house on an Illumina MiSeq and processed with MiXCR.

Broad study findings and their caveats: Early after transplant, peak levels of circulating GvH clones were associated with declines in HvG clones. The conclusions were limited by the relatively low number and heterogeneity of the intestinal transplant patients. Patients with donor T cell macrochimerism had high GvH to HvG T cell clonal ratios in their allografts. GvH clones turned up in recipient bone marrow, with some appearing earlier in ileal mucosa or blood, a pattern consistent with an intestinal mucosal origin.

To prepare the library, the immunoSEQ multiplex PCR assay was applied. For most patients, genomic DNA was isolated with the Qiagen DNeasy Blood and Tissue Kit and sent frozen to Adaptive Biotechnologies for TCR sequencing. For most patients, genomic DNA was subjected to high-throughput TCR-beta CDR3 sequencing by Adaptive Biotechnologies. Per the original workflow: Adaptive's ImmunoSEQ software supplied the TCR sequencing data for 18 patients, while MiXCR and VDJtools were used to process a few other patients. To correct CD4 versus CD8 sorting errors, sequences present in both subsets at a frequency ratio below 5:1 were removed. Because the origin of CDR3 nucleotide sequences shared between donor and recipient could not be assigned, those sequences were removed. Alloreactive clones required at least 2-fold expansion over unstimulated cells and minimum CFSE-low frequency of 0.002% (template counts) or 0.001% (read counts). Clones detected in sequenced pre-transplant spleen, lymph node, or MLR CFSE-low populations of the donor or recipient were defined as mappable. Cumulative frequency of alloreactive clones was calculated as a percentage of all sequences weighted by copy number. Drawn from immuneACCESS, this table holds only the in-frame rearrangements with V and J called that TCRdb kept. Clones are partly lost; checked studies trace under half to an unresolved V gene and leave the rest unexplained. The V and J calls and clone size come from that table; D and trimming were worked out from the DNA. For this sample the table gives around 97,000 clones, of which roughly 91% were detected only once. 0.15% to 0.2% of the sample rests with the top ten.

With regard to this clone: This clone's antigen is unknown. A junction end diverges from the germline sequence, so it may reflect a read error.

Explained via the paper, the time point label denotes: cells obtained before transplantation from donor or recipient. CD3+CD4+ and CD3+CD8+ populations were FACS-sorted from unstimulated pre-transplant donor and recipient cells taken from spleen or lymph nodes. From the cysteine through the phenylalanine, the CDR3 covers 15 amino acids. The entry retains the CDR3 DNA only, 45 bases that are in frame from base 1. According to the germline V gene, CDR1 reads MNHNS and CDR2 reads SASEGT. Specimen: unstimulated CD4+ T cells sorted from spleen or lymph node cells, collected before transplant. The clonotype originates from a human donor who was the organ donor for an intestinal transplant. The chain links TRBV6-1 with TRBJ2-6; the D gene is not confidently resolved. The DNA is as follows: TGTGCCAGCAGTAAAGCCGGCTCTGGGGCCAACGTCCTGACTTTC. Its coded protein is CASSKAGSGANVLTF.